This T cell receptor (beta chain) was sequenced during a study of blood T cell repertoires in COVID-19. Across the whole study: Samples came from the United States, Italy and Spain, spanning acute and convalescent COVID-19. The cDNA or gDNA used as material had been derived from T cells, B-cell-depleted T cells, or PBMCs.

Methods used by the authors: Counts of nucleated cells, estimated from reference gene primer amplification, were obtained. Generated by immunoSEQ multiplex PCR, the TCRdb table keeps only in-frame clones and is missing some. V, J and clone size are those of that table, while D and trimming were read from the DNA. The sample lists around 190,000 clones, roughly three quarters occurring once. CDR3 length equals 17 residues. Germline values: CDR1 LNHDA, CDR2 SQIVND (reference sequence). The V gene end was trimmed by 5 bases and the J gene end by 8 bases; junction bases not matched to a gene: 14. The V and J genes are TRBV19 and TRBJ1-6; 8 nucleotides align to TRBD1. The sample consisted of peripheral blood. The sequence was collected from a woman aged 45 to 65 with active or convalescent COVID-19. The CDR3 DNA sequence: TGTGCCAGTAGTCCACAAACCGGGACAGGCCACGATTCACCCCTCCACTTT. This encodes CASSPQTGTGHDSPLHF.